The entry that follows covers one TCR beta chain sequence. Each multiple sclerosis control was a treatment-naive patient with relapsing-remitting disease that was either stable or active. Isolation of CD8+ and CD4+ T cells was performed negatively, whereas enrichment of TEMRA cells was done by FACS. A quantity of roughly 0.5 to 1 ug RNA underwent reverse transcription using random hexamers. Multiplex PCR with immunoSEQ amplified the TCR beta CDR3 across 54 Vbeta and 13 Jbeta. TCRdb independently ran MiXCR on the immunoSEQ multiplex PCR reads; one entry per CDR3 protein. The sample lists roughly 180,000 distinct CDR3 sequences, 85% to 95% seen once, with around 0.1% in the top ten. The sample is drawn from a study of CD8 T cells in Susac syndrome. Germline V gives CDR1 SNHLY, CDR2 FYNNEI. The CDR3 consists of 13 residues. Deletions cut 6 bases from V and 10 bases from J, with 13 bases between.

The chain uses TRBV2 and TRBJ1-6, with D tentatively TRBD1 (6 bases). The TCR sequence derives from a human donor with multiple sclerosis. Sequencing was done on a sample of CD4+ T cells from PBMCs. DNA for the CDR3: TGTGCCAGCAGCCGGACAGTAGGCTCACCCCTCCACTTT. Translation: CASSRTVGSPLHF.